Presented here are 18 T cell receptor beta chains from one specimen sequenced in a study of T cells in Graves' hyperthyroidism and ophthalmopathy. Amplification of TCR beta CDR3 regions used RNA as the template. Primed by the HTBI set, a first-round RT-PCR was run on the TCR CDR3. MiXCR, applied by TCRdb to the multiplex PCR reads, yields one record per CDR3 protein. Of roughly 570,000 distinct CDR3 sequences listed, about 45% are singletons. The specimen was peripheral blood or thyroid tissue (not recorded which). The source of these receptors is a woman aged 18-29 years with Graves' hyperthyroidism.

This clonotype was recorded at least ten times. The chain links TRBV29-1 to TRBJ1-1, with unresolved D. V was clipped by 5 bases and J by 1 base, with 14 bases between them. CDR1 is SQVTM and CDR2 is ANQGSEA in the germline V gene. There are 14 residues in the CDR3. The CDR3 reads CSVSTVTWNTEAFF. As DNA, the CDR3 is TGCAGCGTTTCCACAGTAACGTGGAACACTGAAGCTTTCTTT.

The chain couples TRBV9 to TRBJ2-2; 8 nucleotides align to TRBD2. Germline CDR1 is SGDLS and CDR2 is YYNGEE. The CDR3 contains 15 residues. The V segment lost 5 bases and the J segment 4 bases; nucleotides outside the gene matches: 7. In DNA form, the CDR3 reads TGTGCCAGCAGAGCCTCTGCGGGAGGCACCGGGGAGCTGTTTTTT. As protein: CASRASAGGTGELFF.

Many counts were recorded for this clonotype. CDR3 region: CASSTIAGAQETQYF. The CDR3 DNA reads as TGCGCCAGCAGCACCATAGCGGGAGCCCAAGAGACCCAGTACTTC. J is TRBJ2-5 and V is TRBV5-1; 9 bases agree with TRBD2. Germline V lookup: CDR1 SGHRS, CDR2 YFSETQ. The CDR3 runs 15 residues. V dropped 4 bases and J dropped 1; count of bases not matched to a gene: 5.

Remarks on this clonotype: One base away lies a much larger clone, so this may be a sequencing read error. This CDR3 reads CASSLVDGHGGFNEKLVF. CDR3 nucleotides: TGCGCCAGCAGCTTGGTAGACGGCCATGGGGGGTTTAATGAAAAACTGGTTTTT. This chain joins TRBV5-1 and TRBJ1-4; TRBD1 might be the D (5 bases). The CDR3 has 18 amino acids. The germline V gene encodes CDR1 SGHRS and CDR2 YFSETQ.

The CDR3 DNA sequence: TGTGCCAGCAGCTTAGCTCCTCAGGGCAATGCGGGGGAGCTGTTTTTT. Its protein product is CASSLAPQGNAGELFF. The chain carries TRBV7-8 and TRBJ2-2; D is possibly TRBD1 (5 bases). The V gene lost 0 bases and the J gene lost 8 bases, with 16 bases spanning the gap. Germline assignment: CDR1 SGHVS and CDR2 FQNEAQ. The CDR3 length is 16 residues. Drawing the rest from reference TRBV7-8 and TRBJ2-2, the complete variable domain is GAGVSQSPRYKVAKRGQDVALRCDPISGHVSLFWYQQALGQGPEFLTYFQNEAQLDKSGLPSDRFFAERPEGSVSTLKIQRTQQEDSAVYLCASSLAPQGNAGELFFGEGSRLTVL.

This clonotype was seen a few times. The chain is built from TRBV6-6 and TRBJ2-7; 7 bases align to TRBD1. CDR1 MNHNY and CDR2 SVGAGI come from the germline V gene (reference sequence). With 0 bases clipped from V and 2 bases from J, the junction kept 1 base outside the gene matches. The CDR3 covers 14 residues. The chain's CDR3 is CASSYSGQTYEQYF. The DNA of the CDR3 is TGTGCCAGCAGTTACTCGGGACAGACCTACGAGCAGTACTTC.

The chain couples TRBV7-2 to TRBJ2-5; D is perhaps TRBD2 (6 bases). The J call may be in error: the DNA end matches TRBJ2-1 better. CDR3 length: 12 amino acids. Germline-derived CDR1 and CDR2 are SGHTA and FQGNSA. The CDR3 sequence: CASSFASVEQFF. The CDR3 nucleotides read TGTGCCAGCAGCTTCGCTAGCGTAGAGCAGTTCTTC.

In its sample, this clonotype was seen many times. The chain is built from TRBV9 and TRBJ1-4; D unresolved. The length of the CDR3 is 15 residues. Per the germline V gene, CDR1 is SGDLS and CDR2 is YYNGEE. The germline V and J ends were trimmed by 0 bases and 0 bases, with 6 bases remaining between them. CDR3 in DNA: TGTGCCAGCAGCGTAGGGGAAGCAACTAATGAAAAACTGTTTTTT. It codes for CASSVGEATNEKLFF.

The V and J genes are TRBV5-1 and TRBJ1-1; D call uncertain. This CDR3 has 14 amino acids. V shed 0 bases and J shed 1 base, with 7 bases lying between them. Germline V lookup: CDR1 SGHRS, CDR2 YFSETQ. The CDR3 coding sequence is TGCGCCAGCAGCTTGGTAAAGGAGAACACTGAAGCTTTCTTT. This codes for CASSLVKENTEAFF.

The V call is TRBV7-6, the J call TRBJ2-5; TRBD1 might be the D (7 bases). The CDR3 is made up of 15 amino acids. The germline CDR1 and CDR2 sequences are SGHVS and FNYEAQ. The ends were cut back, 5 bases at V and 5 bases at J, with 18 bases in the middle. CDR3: CASSRGDSLAETQYF. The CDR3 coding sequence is TGTGCCAGCAGCAGGGGGGACAGTCTTGCCGAGACCCAGTACTTC.

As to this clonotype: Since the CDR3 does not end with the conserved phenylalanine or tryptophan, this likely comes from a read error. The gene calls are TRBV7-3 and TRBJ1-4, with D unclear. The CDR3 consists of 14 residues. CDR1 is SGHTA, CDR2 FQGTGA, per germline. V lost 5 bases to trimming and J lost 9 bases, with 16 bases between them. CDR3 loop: CASSPGLVNKKLFY. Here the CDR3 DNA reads TGTGCCAGCAGCCCTGGTCTAGTCAATAAAAAACTGTTTTAT.

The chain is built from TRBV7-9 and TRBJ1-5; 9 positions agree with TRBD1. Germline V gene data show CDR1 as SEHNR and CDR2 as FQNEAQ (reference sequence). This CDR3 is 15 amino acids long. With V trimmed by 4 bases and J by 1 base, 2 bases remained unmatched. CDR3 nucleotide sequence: TGTGCCAGCAGCTGGGGACAGGGAAGCAATCAGCCCCAGCATTTT. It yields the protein CASSWGQGSNQPQHF.

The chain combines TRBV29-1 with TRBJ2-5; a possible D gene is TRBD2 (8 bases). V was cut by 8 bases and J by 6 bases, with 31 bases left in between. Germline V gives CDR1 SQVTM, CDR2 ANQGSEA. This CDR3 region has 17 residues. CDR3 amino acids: CSTLTGSKGTSSKTQYF. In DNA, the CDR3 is TGCAGCACCCTGACAGGGTCAAAGGGGACTAGTTCCAAGACCCAGTACTTC.

The chain's CDR3 is CSVEHPGQGGQPQHF. The CDR3 DNA sequence: TGCAGCGTTGAACACCCGGGACAGGGGGGGCAGCCCCAGCATTTT. The J gene is TRBJ1-5, the V gene TRBV29-1, with 11 bases identical to TRBD1. The germline V gene encodes CDR1 SQVTM and CDR2 ANQGSEA. After removal of 2 bases from V and 7 bases from J, the junction contained 7 bases not matched to a gene. The CDR3 runs to 15 residues.

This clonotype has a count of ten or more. The CDR3 protein is CSARDFLGQENSPLHF. In nucleotides, the CDR3 is TGCAGTGCTAGAGATTTTCTGGGACAGGAGAATTCACCCCTCCACTTT. J is TRBJ1-6 and V is TRBV20-1; 8 nucleotides align to TRBD1. J was trimmed by 7 bases and V by 0 bases; bases with no gene match: 8. Germline CDR1 reads DFQATT; CDR2 reads SNEGSKA (reference sequence). This CDR3 has 16 residues.

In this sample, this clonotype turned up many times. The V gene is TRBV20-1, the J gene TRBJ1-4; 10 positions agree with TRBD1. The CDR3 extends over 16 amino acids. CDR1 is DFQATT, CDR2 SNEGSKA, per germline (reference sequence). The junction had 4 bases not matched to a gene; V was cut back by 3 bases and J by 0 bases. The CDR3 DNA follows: TGCAGTGCTAGGGACAGGGGGTACACAACTAATGAAAAACTGTTTTTT. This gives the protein CSARDRGYTTNEKLFF.

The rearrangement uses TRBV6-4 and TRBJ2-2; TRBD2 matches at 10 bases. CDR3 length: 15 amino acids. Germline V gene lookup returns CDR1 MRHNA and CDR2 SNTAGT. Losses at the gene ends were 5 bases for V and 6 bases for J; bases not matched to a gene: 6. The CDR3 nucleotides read TGTGCCAGCAGTTATCTAGCGGGAGACGCCGGGGAGCTGTTTTTT. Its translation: CASSYLAGDAGELFF.

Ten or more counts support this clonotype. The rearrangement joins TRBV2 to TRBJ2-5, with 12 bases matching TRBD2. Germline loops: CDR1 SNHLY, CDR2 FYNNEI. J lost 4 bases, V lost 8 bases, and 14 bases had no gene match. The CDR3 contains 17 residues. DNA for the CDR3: TGTGCCAGCTATCTAGCGGGAGGGGAAGGGTACGGAGAGACCCAGTACTTC. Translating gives CASYLAGGEGYGETQYF.